These T cell receptor beta chains were read from a single sample in a study of identical twins. TCRdb recomputed calls from the 5' RACE reads with MiXCR, one row per CDR3 protein. Of 700,000 or so distinct CDR3 sequences listed, less than 10% are singletons. The sample was also linked to a second study, of yellow fever vaccine responses in identical twins.

Sequencing used PBMCs. Every receptor here comes from a woman between 18 and 29 years old in good health. Each CDR3 is given with its conserved first and last residue. D genes are given only for firm matches. Rows may omit the clone size; those that give it use once, few, many or a size class.

clone_size j_call v_call d_call cdr3_aa cdr3_nt
- TRBJ2-2 TRBV25-1 TRBD2 CASSEYSQGQGYLAGGLNTGELFF TGTGCCAGCAGTGAATACAGCCAAGGGCAGGGTTACCTAGCGGGAGGTTTAAACACCGGGGAGCTGTTTTTT
few TRBJ2-3 TRBV29-1 TRBD2 CSVVLSGGGGDTQYF TGCAGCGTTGTACTCTCGGGGGGGGGAGGAGATACGCAGTATTTT
many TRBJ1-6 TRBV11-2 - CASSFTGSNSPLHF TGTGCCAGCAGCTTCACAGGGAGCAATTCACCCCTCCACTTT
- TRBJ2-7 TRBV12-3/TRBV12-4 - CASSRPGQGGGYEQYF TGTGCCAGCAGTCGACCCGGACAGGGCGGGGGATACGAGCAGTACTTC
many TRBJ1-1 TRBV7-9 - CASSLEWGRTEAFF TGTGCCAGCAGCTTAGAATGGGGGAGGACTGAAGCTTTCTTT
few TRBJ2-5 TRBV27 TRBD1 CASSPWGQQETQYF TGTGCCAGCAGTCCATGGGGACAGCAAGAGACCCAGTACTTC
- TRBJ1-5 TRBV20-1 - CSASGGRDQPQHF TGCAGTGCTAGCGGCGGCCGGGATCAGCCCCAGCATTTT
- TRBJ2-3 TRBV9 TRBD1 CASSTGQARDTQYF TGTGCCAGCAGCACCGGACAGGCAAGAGATACGCAGTATTTT
- TRBJ2-1 TRBV7-2 TRBD2 CASSLRTSANSYNEQFF TGTGCCAGCAGCCTACGGACTAGCGCGAACTCCTACAATGAGCAGTTCTTC
many TRBJ1-1 TRBV5-1 - CASSLADRPEAFF TGCGCCAGCAGCTTGGCCGACAGGCCTGAAGCTTTCTTT
- TRBJ1-2 TRBV29-1 - CSVDRDGNYGYTF TGCAGCGTTGATAGGGACGGAAACTATGGCTACACCTTC
- TRBJ2-3 TRBV6-1 TRBD2 CASGASGLPDTQYF TGTGCCAGCGGGGCTAGCGGGCTCCCAGATACGCAGTATTTT
few TRBJ2-4 TRBV21-1 - CASSPSRQGGLNIQYF TGTGCCAGCAGCCCCAGTCGGCAGGGGGGCCTAAACATTCAGTACTTC
few TRBJ1-2 TRBV7-2 - CASSSIMGQPGGYTF TGTGCCAGCAGCTCGATTATGGGCCAACCCGGGGGCTACACCTTC
few TRBJ1-6 TRBV20-1 - CSAYLDYNSPLHF TGCAGTGCCTATCTCGACTATAATTCACCCCTCCACTTT
many TRBJ2-7 TRBV6-1 - CASSNGRLSYEQYF TGTGCCAGCAGCAACGGACGGCTCTCTTACGAGCAGTACTTC
many TRBJ2-2 TRBV7-9 - CASSLVPGVDGELFF TGTGCCAGCAGCTTAGTACCAGGGGTCGACGGGGAGCTGTTTTTT
few TRBJ1-6 TRBV28 TRBD1 CASSPRDRGWSPLHF TGTGCCAGCAGTCCGCGGGACAGGGGTTGGTCACCCCTCCACTTT
few TRBJ1-1 TRBV28 TRBD1 CASSFNRGATEAFF TGTGCCAGCAGTTTTAACAGGGGGGCCACTGAAGCTTTCTTT
many TRBJ1-6 TRBV4-3 - CASSQDRGSPLHF TGCGCCAGCAGCCAAGATCGAGGCTCACCCCTCCACTTT
few TRBJ2-3 TRBV7-2 - CASSLDVADTQYF TGTGCCAGCAGCTTAGATGTGGCAGATACGCAGTATTTT
few TRBJ2-3 TRBV7-8 - CASSLALGSGPQYF TGTGCCAGCAGCTTAGCGCTAGGATCAGGTCCGCAGTATTTT
- TRBJ2-1 TRBV7-2 - CANTLKNEQFF TGTGCCAACACCCTTAAGAATGAGCAGTTCTTC
- TRBJ1-2 TRBV24-1 - CATSDGGRGYGYTF TGTGCCACCAGTGATGGGGGCAGGGGCTATGGCTACACCTTC
many TRBJ2-3 TRBV5-1 - CASRATVWSTDTQYF TGCGCCAGCAGAGCTACGGTATGGAGCACAGATACGCAGTATTTT
many TRBJ2-3 TRBV15 - CATSRDLVAQYF TGTGCCACCAGCAGAGATCTCGTGGCGCAGTATTTT
few TRBJ1-4 TRBV20-1 - CSARATVNEKLFF TGCAGTGCTAGGGCGACGGTTAATGAAAAACTGTTTTTT
- TRBJ2-5 TRBV28 TRBD1 CASRGTGLPRKETQYF TGTGCCAGCAGGGGGACAGGGTTACCCAGAAAAGAGACCCAGTACTTC
- TRBJ1-1 TRBV29-1 - CSVAGLRAEAFF TGCAGCGTTGCGGGACTGAGGGCTGAAGCTTTCTTT
- TRBJ2-7 TRBV15 - CATSRDTGSEQYF TGTGCCACCAGCAGAGATACAGGCTCCGAGCAGTACTTC
many TRBJ2-2 TRBV4-2 - CASSHNRERNTGELFF TGTGCCAGCAGCCATAACAGGGAACGGAACACCGGGGAGCTGTTTTTT
- TRBJ1-1 TRBV20-1 - CSASFRAGDTEAFF TGCAGTGCTAGTTTTCGGGCGGGAGACACTGAAGCTTTCTTT
few TRBJ1-4 TRBV10-1 - CASSDGGTSNEKLFF TGCGCCAGCAGCGACGGTGGGACGTCGAACGAAAAACTGTTTTTT
- TRBJ1-6 TRBV2 TRBD1 CASRGQPNSPLHF TGTGCCAGCAGGGGACAGCCAAATTCACCCCTCCACTTT
many TRBJ2-5 TRBV12-3/TRBV12-4 TRBD1 CASSGTGAETQYF TGTGCCAGCAGCGGGACAGGGGCCGAGACCCAGTACTTC
- TRBJ2-1 TRBV2 TRBD2 CAFRAGTSGGANWNEQFF TGTGCCTTCAGAGCCGGGACTAGCGGGGGGGCAAACTGGAATGAGCAGTTCTTC
many TRBJ2-1 TRBV12-3/TRBV12-4 - CASTPPGISEQFF TGTGCCAGCACCCCGCCGGGGATCAGTGAGCAGTTCTTC
- TRBJ1-4 TRBV7-2 TRBD1 CASSYRTGEKLFF TGTGCCAGCAGCTACCGGACAGGAGAAAAACTGTTTTTT
many TRBJ1-2 TRBV29-1 - CSVGGDIYGYTF TGCAGCGTTGGCGGGGACATCTATGGCTACACCTTC
- TRBJ2-2 TRBV7-3 TRBD1 CASSLLGGLNGELFF TGTGCCAGCAGCTTATTAGGGGGCCTAAACGGGGAGCTGTTTTTT
- TRBJ2-3 TRBV7-8 - CASSSFSGLGEYF TGTGCCAGCAGTTCATTCTCGGGGCTAGGGGAGTATTTT
- TRBJ2-3 TRBV2 - CASSGQSLGTDTQYF TGTGCCAGCAGTGGACAGAGCCTCGGCACAGATACGCAGTATTTT
few TRBJ2-2 TRBV4-3 TRBD2 CASSQVASGGANTGELFF TGCGCCAGCAGCCAAGTGGCTAGCGGGGGGGCGAACACCGGGGAGCTGTTTTTT
- TRBJ2-7 TRBV29-1 TRBD2 CSVELAGSGSYEQYF TGCAGCGTTGAACTAGCGGGGAGTGGCTCCTACGAGCAGTACTTC
few TRBJ2-5 TRBV12-3/TRBV12-4 TRBD1 CASSLGTGSMWRETQYF TGTGCCAGCAGTTTAGGGACAGGGAGTATGTGGAGAGAGACCCAGTACTTC
- TRBJ2-1 TRBV27 - CASSLGRGLDEQFF TGTGCCAGCAGTTTAGGGCGGGGTCTCGATGAGCAGTTCTTC
- TRBJ2-1 TRBV9 TRBD2 CASSPLAGGPHEQFF TGTGCCAGCAGCCCTCTAGCGGGGGGGCCCCATGAGCAGTTCTTC
many TRBJ2-2 TRBV7-2 - CASSPVIAGTGELFF TGTGCCAGCAGCCCCGTAATAGCCGGCACCGGGGAGCTGTTTTTT
many TRBJ2-3 TRBV15 TRBD2 CATSRGGTDTQYF TGTGCCACCAGCCGGGGGGGCACAGATACGCAGTATTTT
- TRBJ2-5 TRBV28 TRBD2 CASREGLVDAQYF TGTGCCAGCAGAGAGGGACTAGTGGACGCCCAGTACTTC
few TRBJ2-7 TRBV10-2 TRBD1 CASRNTGTGTYEQYF TGCGCCAGCAGAAACACCGGGACAGGGACCTACGAGCAGTACTTC
- TRBJ2-1 TRBV7-2 TRBD2 CASSLAGGTWNEQFF TGTGCCAGCAGCTTAGCGGGGGGGACCTGGAATGAGCAGTTCTTC
- TRBJ1-4 TRBV3-1 - CASSPYQGLEEKLFF TGTGCCAGCAGCCCTTATCAGGGGCTGGAGGAAAAACTGTTTTTT
few TRBJ1-2 TRBV3-1 - CASSLRQNYTF TGTGCCAGCAGCCTCCGACAGAACTACACCTTC
few TRBJ1-2 TRBV7-2 - CASSLLETVSYGYTF TGTGCCAGCAGCTTACTGGAAACAGTAAGCTATGGCTACACCTTC